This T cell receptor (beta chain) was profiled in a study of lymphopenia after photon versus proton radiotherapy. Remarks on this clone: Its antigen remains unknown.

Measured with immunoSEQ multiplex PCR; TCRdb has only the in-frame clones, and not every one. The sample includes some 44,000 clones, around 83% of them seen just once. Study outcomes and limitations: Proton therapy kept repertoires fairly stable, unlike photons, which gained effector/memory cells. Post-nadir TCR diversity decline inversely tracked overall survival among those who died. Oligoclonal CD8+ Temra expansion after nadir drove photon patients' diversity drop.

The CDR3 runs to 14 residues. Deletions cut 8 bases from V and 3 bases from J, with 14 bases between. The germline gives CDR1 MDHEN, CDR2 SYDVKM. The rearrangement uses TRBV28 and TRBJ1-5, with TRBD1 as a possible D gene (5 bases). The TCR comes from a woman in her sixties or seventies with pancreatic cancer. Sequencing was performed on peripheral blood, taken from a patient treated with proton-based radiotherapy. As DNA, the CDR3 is TGTGCCAGCTACGGAACCGGGACCAATCAGCCCCAGCATTTT. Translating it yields CASYGTGTNQPQHF.